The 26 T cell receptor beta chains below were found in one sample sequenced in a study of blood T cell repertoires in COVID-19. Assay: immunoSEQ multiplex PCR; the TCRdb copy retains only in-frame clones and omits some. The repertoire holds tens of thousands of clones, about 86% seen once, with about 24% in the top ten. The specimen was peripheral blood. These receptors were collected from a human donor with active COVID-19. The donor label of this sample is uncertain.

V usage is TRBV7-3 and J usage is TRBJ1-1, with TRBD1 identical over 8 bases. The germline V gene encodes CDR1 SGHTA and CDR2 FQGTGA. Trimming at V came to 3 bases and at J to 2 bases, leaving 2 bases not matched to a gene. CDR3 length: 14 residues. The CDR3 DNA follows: TGTGCCAGCAGCTTGGGGACAGGAAACACTGAAGCTTTCTTT. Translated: CASSLGTGNTEAFF.

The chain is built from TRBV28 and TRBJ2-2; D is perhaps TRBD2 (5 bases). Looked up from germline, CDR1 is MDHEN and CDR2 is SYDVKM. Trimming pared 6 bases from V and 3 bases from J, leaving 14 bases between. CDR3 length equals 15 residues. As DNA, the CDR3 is TGTGCCAGCAGCCTCGGGGAGCTTGACACCGGGGAGCTGTTTTTT. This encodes CASSLGELDTGELFF.

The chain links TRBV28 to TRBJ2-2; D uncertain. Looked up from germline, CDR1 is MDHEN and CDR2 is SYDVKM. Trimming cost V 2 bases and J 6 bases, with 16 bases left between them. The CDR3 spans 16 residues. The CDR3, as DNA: TGTGCCAGCAGTTTACCCAGGTCGCTGCCGTCCGGGGAGCTGTTTTTT. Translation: CASSLPRSLPSGELFF.

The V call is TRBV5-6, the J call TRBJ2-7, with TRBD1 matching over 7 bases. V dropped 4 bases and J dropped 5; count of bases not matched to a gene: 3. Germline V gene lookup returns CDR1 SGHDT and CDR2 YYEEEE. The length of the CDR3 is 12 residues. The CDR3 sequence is CASSRDRHEQYF. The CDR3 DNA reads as TGTGCCAGCAGCAGGGACAGACACGAGCAGTACTTC.

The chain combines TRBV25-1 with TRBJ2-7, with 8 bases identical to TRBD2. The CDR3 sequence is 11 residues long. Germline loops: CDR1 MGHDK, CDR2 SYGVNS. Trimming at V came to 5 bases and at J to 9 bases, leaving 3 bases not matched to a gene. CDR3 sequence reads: CASSTLAGQYF. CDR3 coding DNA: TGTGCCAGCAGTACGCTAGCGGGGCAGTACTTC.

CDR3: CATSDGLASGTDTQYF. The CDR3 nucleotides read TGTGCCACCAGTGATGGTTTAGCGTCGGGCACAGATACGCAGTATTTT. This rearrangement joins TRBV24-1 to TRBJ2-3, with D possibly TRBD2 on 5 matching bases. CDR1 and CDR2 (germline): KGHDR, SFDVKD. V was pared by 3 bases and J by 1 base, with 13 bases between. The CDR3 consists of 16 residues.

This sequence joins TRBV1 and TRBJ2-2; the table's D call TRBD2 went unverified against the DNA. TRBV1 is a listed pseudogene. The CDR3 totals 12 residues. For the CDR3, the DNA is TGCACCAGCATAGGAGGGATCGGGGAGCTGTTTTTT. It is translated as CTSIGGIGELFF.

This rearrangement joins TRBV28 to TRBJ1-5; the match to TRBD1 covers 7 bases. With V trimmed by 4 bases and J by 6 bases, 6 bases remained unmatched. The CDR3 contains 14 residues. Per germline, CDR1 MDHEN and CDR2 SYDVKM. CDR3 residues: CASSSPYRGQPQHF. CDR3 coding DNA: TGTGCCAGCAGTTCCCCATACAGGGGTCAGCCCCAGCATTTT.

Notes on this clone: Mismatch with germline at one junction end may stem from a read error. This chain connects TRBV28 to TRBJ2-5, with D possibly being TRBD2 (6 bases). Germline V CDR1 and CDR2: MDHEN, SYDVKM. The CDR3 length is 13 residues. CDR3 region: CSLSPRGSETQYF. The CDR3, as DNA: TGCTCCCTTTCGCCGCGGGGTTCAGAGACCCAGTACTTC.

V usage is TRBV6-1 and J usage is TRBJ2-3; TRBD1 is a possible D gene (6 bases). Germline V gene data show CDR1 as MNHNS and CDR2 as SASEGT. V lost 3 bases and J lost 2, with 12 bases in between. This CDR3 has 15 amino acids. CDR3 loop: CASSDQTGSTDTQYF. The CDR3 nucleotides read TGTGCCAGCAGTGATCAGACAGGTTCCACAGATACGCAGTATTTT.

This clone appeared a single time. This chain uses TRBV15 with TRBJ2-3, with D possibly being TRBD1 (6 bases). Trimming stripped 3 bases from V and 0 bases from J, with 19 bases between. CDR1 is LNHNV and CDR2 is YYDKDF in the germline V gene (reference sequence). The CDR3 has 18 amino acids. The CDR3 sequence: CATSSINRVRGSTDTQYF. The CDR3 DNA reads TGTGCCACCAGCAGCATTAACAGGGTGAGGGGGAGCACAGATACGCAGTATTTT.

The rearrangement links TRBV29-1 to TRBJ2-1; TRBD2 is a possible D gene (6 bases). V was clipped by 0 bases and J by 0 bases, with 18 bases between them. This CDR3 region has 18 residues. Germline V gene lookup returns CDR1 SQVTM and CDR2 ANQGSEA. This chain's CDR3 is CSVEDVPGTGSSYNEQFF. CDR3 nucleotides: TGCAGCGTTGAAGACGTCCCCGGGACTGGGAGCTCCTACAATGAGCAGTTCTTC.

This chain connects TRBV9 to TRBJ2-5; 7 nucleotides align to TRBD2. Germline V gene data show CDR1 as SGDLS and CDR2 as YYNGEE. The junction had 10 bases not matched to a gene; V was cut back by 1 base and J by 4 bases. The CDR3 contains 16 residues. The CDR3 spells CASSVLPGGSRETQYF. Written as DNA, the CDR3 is TGTGCCAGCAGCGTATTACCCGGCGGGAGTCGAGAGACCCAGTACTTC.

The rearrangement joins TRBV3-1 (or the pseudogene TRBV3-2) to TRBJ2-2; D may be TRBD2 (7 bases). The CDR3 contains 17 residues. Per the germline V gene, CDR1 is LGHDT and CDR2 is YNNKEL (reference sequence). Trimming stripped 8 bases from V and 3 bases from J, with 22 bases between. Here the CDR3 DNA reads TGTGCCAGCCACAAGGGGGGGGCCAATCTTGACACCGGGGAGCTGTTTTTT. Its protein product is CASHKGGANLDTGELFF.

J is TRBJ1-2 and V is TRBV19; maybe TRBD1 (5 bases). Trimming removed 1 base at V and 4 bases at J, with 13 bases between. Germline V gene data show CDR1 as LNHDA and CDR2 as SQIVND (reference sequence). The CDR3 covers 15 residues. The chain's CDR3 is CASSIGQKRGYGYTF. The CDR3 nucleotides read TGTGCCAGTAGTATAGGGCAGAAAAGGGGCTATGGCTACACCTTC.

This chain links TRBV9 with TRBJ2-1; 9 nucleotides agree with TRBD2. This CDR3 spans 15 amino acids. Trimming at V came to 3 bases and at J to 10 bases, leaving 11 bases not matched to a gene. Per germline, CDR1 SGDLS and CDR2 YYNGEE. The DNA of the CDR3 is TGTGCCAGCAGCGCAAGAGAGGGACTAGCAGACGAGCAGTTCTTC. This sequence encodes CASSAREGLADEQFF.

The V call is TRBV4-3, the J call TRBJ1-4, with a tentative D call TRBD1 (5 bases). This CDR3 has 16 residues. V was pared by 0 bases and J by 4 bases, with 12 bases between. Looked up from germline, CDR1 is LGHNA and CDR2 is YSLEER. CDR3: CASSQDLGGNNEKLFF. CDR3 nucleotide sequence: TGCGCCAGCAGCCAAGATTTGGGGGGGAATAATGAAAAACTGTTTTTT.

CDR3 amino acids: CASSQEAGQYWNNEQFF. The CDR3 DNA follows: TGTGCCAGCAGCCAAGAAGCGGGTCAGTATTGGAACAATGAGCAGTTCTTC. This chain links TRBV14 with TRBJ2-1, with D tentatively TRBD2 (6 bases). Trimming took 0 bases from V and 5 from J, leaving 17 bases between them. There are 17 residues in the CDR3. CDR1 SGHDN and CDR2 FVKESK come from the germline V gene.

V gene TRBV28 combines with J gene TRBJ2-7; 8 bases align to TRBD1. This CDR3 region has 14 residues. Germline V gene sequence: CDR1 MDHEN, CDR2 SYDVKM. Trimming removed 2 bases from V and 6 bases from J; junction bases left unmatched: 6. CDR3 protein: CASSLRPGGIEQYF. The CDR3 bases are TGTGCCAGCAGTTTACGCCCAGGGGGCATCGAGCAGTACTTC.

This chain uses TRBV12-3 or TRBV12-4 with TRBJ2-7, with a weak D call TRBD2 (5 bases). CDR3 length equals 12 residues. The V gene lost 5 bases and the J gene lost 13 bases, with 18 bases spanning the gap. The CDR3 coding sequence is TGTGCCAGCAGTACGACGCCGGGATCGGTATACTTC. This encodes CASSTTPGSVYF.

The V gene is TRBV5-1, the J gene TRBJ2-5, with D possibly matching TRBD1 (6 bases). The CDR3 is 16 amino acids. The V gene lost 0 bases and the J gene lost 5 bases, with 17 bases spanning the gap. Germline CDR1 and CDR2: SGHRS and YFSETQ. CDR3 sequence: CASSLAEGHIRETQYF. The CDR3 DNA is TGCGCCAGCAGCTTGGCAGAGGGACATATCAGGGAGACCCAGTACTTC.

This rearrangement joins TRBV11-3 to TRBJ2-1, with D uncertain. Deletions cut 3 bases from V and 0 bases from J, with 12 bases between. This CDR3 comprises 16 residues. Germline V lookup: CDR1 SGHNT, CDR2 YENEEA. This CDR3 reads CASSLTVDSSYNEQFF. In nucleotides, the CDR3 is TGTGCCAGCAGCTTGACTGTAGATAGCTCCTACAATGAGCAGTTCTTC. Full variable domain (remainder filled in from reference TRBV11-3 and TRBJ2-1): EAGVVQSPRYKIIEKKQPVAFWCNPISGHNTLYWYLQNLGQGPELLIRYENEEAVDDSQLPKDRFSAERLKGVDSTLKIQPAELGDSAVYLCASSLTVDSSYNEQFFGPGTRLTVL.

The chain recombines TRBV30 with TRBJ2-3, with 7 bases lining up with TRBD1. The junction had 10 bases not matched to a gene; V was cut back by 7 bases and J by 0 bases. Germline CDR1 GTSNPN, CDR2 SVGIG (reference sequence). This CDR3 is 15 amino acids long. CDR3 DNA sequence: TGTGCCTTTACCCGTGGACAGGCGAGCACAGATACGCAGTATTTT. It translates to CAFTRGQASTDTQYF.

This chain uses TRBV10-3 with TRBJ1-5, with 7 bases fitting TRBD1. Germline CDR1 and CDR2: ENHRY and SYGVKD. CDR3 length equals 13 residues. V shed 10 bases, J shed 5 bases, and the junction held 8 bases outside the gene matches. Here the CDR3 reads CATATGVDQPQHF. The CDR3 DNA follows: TGTGCCACCGCCACAGGGGTGGATCAGCCCCAGCATTTT.

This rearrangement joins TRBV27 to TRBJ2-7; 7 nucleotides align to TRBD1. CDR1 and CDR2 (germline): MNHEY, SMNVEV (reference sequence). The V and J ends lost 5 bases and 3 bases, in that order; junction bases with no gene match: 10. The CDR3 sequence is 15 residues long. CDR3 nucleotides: TGTGCCAGCAGTCCCCAAGGGACAGCTTACTACGAGCAGTACTTC. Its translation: CASSPQGTAYYEQYF.

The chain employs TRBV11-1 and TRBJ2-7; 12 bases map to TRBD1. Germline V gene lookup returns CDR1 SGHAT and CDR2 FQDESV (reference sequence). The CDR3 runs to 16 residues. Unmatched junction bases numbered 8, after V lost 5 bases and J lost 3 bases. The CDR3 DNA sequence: TGTGCCAGCAGCATCGGGACAGGGGGCGCCATCTACGAGCAGTACTTC. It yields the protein CASSIGTGGAIYEQYF.